This T cell receptor (beta chain) was identified in a study of cytomegalovirus exposure and HLA in healthy donors. The primer mix had 60 Vbeta and 13 Jbeta primers. The method was immunoSEQ multiplex PCR; TCRdb's version includes in-frame clones alone and lacks a portion of them. Of over 50,000 clones in the sample, roughly 80% were seen once. This CDR3 comprises 13 residues. The V end was cut by 5 bases, the J end by 4 bases, with 11 bases between. Germline V gene data show CDR1 as SGHNT and CDR2 as YENEEA. The chain recombines TRBV11-3 with TRBJ2-5, with D unclear. What was sequenced was PBMCs. The source is a man aged 35 to 55 in good health and CMV-seronegative. The CDR3 bases are TGTGCCAGCAGCCGGAGTCCGGGAGAGACCCAGTACTTC. This encodes CASSRSPGETQYF.